The entry below gives a single TCR beta chain sequence along with its context. The data were produced by immunoSEQ multiplex PCR, yet TCRdb's version contains in-frame clones alone and is incomplete. Of about 340,000 clones in the sample, about 93% were seen once. These data are taken from a study of brain T cells in children with intractable seizures. This CDR3 has 12 residues. The ends were cut back, 5 bases at V and 6 bases at J, with 9 bases in the middle. Per germline, CDR1 SEHNR and CDR2 FQNEAQ (reference sequence). The sample's time point: blood from clinic visit 5 months post-surgery; TSC patient then seizure free. Only cases whose brain tissue showed the highest T cell transcript signatures were sequenced. At least one anti-epileptic drug was given before surgery.

This clonotype was obtained from a boy under two years old with tuberous sclerosis and intractable seizures. The gene calls are TRBV7-9 and TRBJ2-3; D is uncertain. The source was peripheral blood, collected more than 4 months after surgery. The CDR3: CASSLSEDTQYF. The CDR3 DNA sequence: TGTGCCAGCAGCCTTTCTGAGGATACGCAGTATTTT.